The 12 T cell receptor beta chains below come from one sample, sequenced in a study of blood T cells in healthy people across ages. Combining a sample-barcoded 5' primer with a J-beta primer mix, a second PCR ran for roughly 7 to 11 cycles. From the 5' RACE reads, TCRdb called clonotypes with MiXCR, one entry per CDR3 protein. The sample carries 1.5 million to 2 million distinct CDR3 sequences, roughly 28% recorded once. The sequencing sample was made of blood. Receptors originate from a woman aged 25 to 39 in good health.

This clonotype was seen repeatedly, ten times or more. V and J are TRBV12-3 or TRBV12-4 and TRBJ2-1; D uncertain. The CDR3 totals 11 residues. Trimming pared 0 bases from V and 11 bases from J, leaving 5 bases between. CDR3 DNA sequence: TGTGCCAGCAGTTTAGCCGGAAAGCAGTTCTTC. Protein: CASSLAGKQFF.

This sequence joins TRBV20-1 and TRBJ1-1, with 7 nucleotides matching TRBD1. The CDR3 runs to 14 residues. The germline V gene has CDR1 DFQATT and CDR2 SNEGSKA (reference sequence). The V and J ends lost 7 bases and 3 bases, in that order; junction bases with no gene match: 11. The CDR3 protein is CSVFRQGRDTEAFF. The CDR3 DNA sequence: TGCAGTGTTTTCCGACAGGGAAGGGACACTGAAGCTTTCTTT.

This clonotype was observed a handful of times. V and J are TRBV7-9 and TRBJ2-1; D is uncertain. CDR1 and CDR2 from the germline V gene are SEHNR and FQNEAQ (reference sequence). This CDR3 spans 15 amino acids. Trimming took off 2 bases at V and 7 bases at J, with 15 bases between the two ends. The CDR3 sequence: CASSLSLSLGNEQFF. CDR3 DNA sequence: TGTGCCAGCAGCTTATCCCTCTCCCTGGGGAATGAGCAGTTCTTC.

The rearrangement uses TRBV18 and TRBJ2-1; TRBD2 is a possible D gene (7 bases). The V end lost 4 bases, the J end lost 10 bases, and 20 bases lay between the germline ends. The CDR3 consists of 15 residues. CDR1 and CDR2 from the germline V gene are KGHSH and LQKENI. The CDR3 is CASSHSIGGAKEQFF. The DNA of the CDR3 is TGTGCCAGCTCACACTCCATAGGGGGGGCCAAGGAGCAGTTCTTC.

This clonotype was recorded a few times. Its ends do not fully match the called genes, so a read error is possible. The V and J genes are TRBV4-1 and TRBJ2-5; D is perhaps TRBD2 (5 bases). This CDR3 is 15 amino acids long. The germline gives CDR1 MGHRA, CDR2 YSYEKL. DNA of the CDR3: TGCGTCAGCAGCCAAGACGTCAGCGGAAAAGAGACCCAGTACTTC. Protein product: CVSSQDVSGKETQYF.

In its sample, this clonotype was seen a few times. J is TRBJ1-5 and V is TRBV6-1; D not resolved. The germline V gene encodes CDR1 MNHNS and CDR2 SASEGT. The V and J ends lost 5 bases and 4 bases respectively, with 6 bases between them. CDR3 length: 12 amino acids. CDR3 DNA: TGTGCCAGCAGTTTTAAAAATCAGCCCCAGCATTTT. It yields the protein CASSFKNQPQHF.

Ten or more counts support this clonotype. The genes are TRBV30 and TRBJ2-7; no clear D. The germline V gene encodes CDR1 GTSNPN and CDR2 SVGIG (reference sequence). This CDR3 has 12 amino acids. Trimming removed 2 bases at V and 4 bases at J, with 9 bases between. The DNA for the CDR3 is TGTGCCTGGAGTATTAGGGCTTACGAGCAGTACTTC. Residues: CAWSIRAYEQYF.

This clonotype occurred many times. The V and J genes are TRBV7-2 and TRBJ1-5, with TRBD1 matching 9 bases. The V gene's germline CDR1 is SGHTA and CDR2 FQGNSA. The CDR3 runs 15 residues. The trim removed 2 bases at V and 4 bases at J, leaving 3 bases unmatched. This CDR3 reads CASSLRTGDNQPQHF. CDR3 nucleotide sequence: TGTGCCAGCAGCTTAAGGACAGGGGATAATCAGCCCCAGCATTTT.

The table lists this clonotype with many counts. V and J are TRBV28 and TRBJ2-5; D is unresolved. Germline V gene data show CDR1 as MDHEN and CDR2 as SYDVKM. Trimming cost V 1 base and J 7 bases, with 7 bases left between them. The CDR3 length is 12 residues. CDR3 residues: CASSLLGGTQYF. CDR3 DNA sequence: TGTGCCAGCAGTTTATTAGGTGGGACCCAGTACTTC.

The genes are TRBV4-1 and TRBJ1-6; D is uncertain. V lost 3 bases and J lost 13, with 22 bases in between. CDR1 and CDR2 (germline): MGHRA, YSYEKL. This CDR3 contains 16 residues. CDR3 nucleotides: TGCGCCAGCAGCCAGGTTAAAGGACCGGGAGGGTTGCCCCTCCACTTT. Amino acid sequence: CASSQVKGPGGLPLHF.

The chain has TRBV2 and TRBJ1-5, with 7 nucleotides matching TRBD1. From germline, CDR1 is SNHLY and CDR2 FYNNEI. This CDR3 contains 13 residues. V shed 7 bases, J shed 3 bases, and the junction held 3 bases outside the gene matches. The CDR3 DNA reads TGTGCCAGCAACAGGGGATACAATCAGCCCCAGCATTTT. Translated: CASNRGYNQPQHF.

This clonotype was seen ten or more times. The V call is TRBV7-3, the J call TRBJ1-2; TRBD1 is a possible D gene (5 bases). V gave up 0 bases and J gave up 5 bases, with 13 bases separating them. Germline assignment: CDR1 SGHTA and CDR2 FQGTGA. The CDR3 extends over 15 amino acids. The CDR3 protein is CASSLTPGQGYGYTF. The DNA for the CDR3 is TGTGCCAGCAGCTTAACCCCGGGGCAGGGATATGGCTACACCTTC.